This T cell receptor beta chain was sequenced during a study of blood T cell repertoires in COVID-19. Study summary: From the United States, Italy and Spain came samples of acute and convalescent COVID-19. PBMCs, B-cell-depleted T cells, or T cells provided the cDNA or gDNA that made up the material.

Trimming left V 7 bases short and J 4 bases short, with 11 bases between. Germline V CDR1 and CDR2: SGHNT, YENEEA. CDR3 length equals 13 residues. TCRdb keeps only in-frame clones here, not all; method: immunoSEQ multiplex PCR. The top ten clones hold about 6% of a sample with around 50,000 clones, 70% to 80% of them seen once. Participants, 18 to 89 years old, spanned fewer than 30 US areas. The TCR sequence derives from a woman aged 45-60 years with acute COVID-19. The rearrangement joins TRBV11-3 to TRBJ2-1; possibly TRBD2 for D (7 bases). Sequenced material: PBMCs or T cells enriched from blood (not recorded which). Here the CDR3 DNA reads TGTGCCAGCAAGAAGGGGGGGTACAATGAGCAGTTCTTC. Amino acids: CASKKGGYNEQFF.